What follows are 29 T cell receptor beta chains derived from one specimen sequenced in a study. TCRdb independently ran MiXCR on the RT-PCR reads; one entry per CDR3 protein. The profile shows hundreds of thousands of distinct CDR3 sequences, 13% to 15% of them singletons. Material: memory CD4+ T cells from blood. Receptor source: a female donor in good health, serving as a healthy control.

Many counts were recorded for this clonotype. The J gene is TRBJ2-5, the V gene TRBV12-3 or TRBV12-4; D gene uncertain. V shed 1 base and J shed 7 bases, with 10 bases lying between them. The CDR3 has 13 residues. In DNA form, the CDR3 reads TGTGCCAGCAGTTTAGACCAGAGAGGGACCCAGTACTTC. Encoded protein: CASSLDQRGTQYF.

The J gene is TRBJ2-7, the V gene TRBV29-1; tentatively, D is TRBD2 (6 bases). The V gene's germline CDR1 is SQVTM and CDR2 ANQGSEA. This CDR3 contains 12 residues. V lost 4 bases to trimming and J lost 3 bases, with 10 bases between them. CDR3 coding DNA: TGCAGCGTTGGTTGGGGGGACTACGAGCAGTACTTC. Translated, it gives CSVGWGDYEQYF.

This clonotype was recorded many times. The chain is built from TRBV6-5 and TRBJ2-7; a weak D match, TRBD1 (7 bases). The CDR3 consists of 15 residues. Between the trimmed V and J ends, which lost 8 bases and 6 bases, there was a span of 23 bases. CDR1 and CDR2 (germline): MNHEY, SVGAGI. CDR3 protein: CASGSPGGRVGEQYF. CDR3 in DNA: TGTGCCAGCGGATCCCCAGGGGGGCGAGTAGGCGAGCAGTACTTC.

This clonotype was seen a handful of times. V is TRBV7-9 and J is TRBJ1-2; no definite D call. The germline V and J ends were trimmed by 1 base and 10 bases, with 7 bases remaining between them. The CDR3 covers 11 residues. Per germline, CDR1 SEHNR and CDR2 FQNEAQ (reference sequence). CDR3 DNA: TGTGCCAGCAGCTTAGACGTCCTCTACACCTTC. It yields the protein CASSLDVLYTF.

CDR3 region: CASSVGIRNEQFF. DNA of the CDR3: TGTGCCAGCAGCGTAGGGATCAGAAATGAGCAGTTCTTC. The chain couples TRBV9 to TRBJ2-1; D gene ambiguous. V was clipped by 0 bases and J by 7 bases, with 8 bases between them. This CDR3 is built from 13 residues. Germline values: CDR1 SGDLS, CDR2 YYNGEE. The complete variable domain, with remaining parts taken from reference TRBV9 and TRBJ2-1, reads DSGVTQTPKHLITATGQRVTLRCSPRSGDLSVYWYQQSLDQGLQFLIQYYNGEERAKGNILERFSAQQFPDLHSELNLSSLELGDSALYFCASSVGIRNEQFFGPGTRLTVL.

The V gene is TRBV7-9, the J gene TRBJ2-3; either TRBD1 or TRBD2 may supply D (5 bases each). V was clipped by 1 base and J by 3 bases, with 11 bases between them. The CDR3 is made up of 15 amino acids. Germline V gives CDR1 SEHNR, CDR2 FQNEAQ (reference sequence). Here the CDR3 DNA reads TGTGCCAGCAGCTTAGAAAGTTGGGGGACAGATACGCAGTATTTT. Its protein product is CASSLESWGTDTQYF.

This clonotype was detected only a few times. CDR3 protein: CASSSTRLAVTDTQYF. CDR3 nucleotide sequence: TGTGCCAGCAGTTCAACCCGACTAGCGGTCACAGATACGCAGTATTTT. The chain couples TRBV27 to TRBJ2-3; 9 bases line up with TRBD2. Germline values: CDR1 MNHEY, CDR2 SMNVEV (reference sequence). CDR3 length: 16 amino acids. V lost 4 bases, J lost 2 bases, and 7 bases stayed unmatched.

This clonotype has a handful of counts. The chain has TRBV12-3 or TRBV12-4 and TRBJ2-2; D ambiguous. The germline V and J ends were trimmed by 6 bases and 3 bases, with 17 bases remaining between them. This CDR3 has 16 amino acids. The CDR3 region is CASRSTGPGDTGELFF. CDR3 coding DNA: TGTGCCAGCAGGTCAACGGGTCCGGGTGACACCGGGGAGCTGTTTTTT.

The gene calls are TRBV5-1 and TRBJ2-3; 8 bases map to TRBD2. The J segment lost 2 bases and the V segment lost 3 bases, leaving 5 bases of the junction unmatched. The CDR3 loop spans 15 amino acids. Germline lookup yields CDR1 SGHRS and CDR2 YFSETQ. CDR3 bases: TGCGCCAGCAGCTCAGCGGGGGAGACCACAGATACGCAGTATTTT. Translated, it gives CASSSAGETTDTQYF.

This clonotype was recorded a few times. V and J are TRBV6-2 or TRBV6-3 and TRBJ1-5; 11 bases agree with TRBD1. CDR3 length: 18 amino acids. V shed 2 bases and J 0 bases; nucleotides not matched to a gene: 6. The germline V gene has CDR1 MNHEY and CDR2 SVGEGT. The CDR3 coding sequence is TGTGCCAGCAGTTACCAAGGACAGGGGGCCCGTAGCAATCAGCCCCAGCATTTT. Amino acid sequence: CASSYQGQGARSNQPQHF.

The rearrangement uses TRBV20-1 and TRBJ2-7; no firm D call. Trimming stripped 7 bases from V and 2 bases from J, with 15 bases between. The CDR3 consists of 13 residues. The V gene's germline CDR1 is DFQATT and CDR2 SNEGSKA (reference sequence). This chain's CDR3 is CSGLSPGAYEQYF. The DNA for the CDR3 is TGCAGTGGCCTTTCACCCGGCGCCTACGAGCAGTACTTC.

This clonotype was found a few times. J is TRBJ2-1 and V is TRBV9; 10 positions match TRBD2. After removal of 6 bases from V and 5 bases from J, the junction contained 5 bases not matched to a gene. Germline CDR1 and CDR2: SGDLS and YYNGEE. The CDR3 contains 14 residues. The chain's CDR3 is CASMRTSGDNEQFF. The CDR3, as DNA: TGTGCCAGCATGCGGACTAGCGGAGACAATGAGCAGTTCTTC.

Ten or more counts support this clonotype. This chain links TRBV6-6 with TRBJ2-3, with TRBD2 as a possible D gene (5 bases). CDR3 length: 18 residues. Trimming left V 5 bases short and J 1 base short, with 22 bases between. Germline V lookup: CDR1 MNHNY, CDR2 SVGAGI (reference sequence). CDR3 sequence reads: CASSPQEPGLFGTDTQYF. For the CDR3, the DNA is TGTGCCAGCAGTCCCCAGGAGCCCGGACTCTTCGGCACAGATACGCAGTATTTT.

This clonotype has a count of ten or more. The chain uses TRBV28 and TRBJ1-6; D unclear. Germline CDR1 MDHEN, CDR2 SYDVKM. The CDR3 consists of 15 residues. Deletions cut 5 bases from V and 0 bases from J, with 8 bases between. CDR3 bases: TGTGCCAGCAGTCTCTCGAGCTCCTATAATTCACCCCTCCACTTT. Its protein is CASSLSSSYNSPLHF.

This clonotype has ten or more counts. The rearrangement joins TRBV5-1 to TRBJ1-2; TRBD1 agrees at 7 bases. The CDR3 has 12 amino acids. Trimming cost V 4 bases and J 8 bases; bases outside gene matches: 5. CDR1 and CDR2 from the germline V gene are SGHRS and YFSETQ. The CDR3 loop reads CASSIQGKGYTF. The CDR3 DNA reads TGCGCCAGCAGCATACAGGGGAAGGGCTACACCTTC.

Here the CDR3 reads CSAPKGGNSYNEQFF. CDR3 coding DNA: TGCAGTGCACCTAAGGGGGGAAATTCGTACAATGAGCAGTTCTTC. This chain uses TRBV20-1 with TRBJ2-1; D possibly matches TRBD1 or TRBD2 (6 bases each). The ends were cut back, 6 bases at V and 4 bases at J, with 19 bases in the middle. CDR1 and CDR2 from the germline V gene are DFQATT and SNEGSKA (reference sequence). The CDR3 sequence is 15 residues long.

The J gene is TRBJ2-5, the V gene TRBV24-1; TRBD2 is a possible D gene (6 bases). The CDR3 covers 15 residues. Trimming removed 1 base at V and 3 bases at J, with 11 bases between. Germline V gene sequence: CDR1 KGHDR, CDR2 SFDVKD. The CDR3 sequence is CATSDFRRGEETQYF. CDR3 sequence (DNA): TGTGCCACCAGTGATTTCCGGAGGGGCGAAGAGACCCAGTACTTC.

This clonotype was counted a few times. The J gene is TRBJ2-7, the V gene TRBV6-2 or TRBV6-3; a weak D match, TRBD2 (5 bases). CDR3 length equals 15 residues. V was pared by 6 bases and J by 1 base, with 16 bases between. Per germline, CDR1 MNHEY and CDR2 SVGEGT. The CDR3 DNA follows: TGTGCCAGCAGGAGAGCGGTCGCAAATTCCTACGAGCAGTACTTC. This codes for CASRRAVANSYEQYF.

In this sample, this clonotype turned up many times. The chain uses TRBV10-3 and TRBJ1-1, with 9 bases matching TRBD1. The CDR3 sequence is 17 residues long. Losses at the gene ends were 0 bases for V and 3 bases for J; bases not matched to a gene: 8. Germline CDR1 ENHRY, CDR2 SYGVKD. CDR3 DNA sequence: TGTGCCATCAGTGAGTCCCAACCGGGACAGGGTTACACTGAAGCTTTCTTT. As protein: CAISESQPGQGYTEAFF.

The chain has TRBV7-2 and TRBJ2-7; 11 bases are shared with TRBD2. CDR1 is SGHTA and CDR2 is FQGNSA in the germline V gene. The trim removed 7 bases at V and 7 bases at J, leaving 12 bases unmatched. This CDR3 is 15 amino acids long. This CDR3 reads CASIQLAGVIGEQYF. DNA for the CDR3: TGTGCCAGCATCCAACTAGCGGGAGTGATCGGGGAGCAGTACTTC. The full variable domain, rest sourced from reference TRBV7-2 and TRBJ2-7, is GAGVSQSPSNKVTEKGKDVELRCDPISGHTALYWYRQSLGQGLEFLIYFQGNSAPDKSGLPSDRFSAERTGGSVSTLTIQRTQQEDSAVYLCASIQLAGVIGEQYFGPGTRLTVT.

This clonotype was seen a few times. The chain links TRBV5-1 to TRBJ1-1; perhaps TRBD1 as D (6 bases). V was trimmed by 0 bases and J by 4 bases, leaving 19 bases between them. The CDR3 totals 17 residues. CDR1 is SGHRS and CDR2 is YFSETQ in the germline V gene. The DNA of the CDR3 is TGCGCCAGCAGCTTGGGTCCCTCCCGAGGGGGGGGCACTGAAGCTTTCTTT. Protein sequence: CASSLGPSRGGGTEAFF. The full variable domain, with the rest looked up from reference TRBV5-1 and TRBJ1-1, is KAGVTQTPRYLIKTRGQQVTLSCSPISGHRSVSWYQQTPGQGLQFLFEYFSETQRNKGNFPGRFSGRQFSNSRSEMNVSTLELGDSALYLCASSLGPSRGGGTEAFFGQGTRLTVV.

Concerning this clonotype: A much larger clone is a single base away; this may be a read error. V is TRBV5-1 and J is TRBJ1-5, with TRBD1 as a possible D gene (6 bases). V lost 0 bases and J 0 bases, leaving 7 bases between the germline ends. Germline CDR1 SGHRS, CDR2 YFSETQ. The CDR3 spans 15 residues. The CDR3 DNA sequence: TGCGCCAGCAGCTTGGAGGACAGTAGCAATCAGCCCCAGCATTTT. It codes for CASSLEDSSNQPQHF.

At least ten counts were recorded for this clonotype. CDR3 in DNA: TGTGCCAGCAGCTCGACTAGGAACACCGGGGAGCTGTTTTTT. This sequence encodes CASSSTRNTGELFF. The chain has TRBV7-8 and TRBJ2-2, with D possibly matching TRBD2 (6 bases). Trimming shortened V by 4 bases and J by 1 base, and 7 bases separated the two germline ends. Germline V CDR1 and CDR2: SGHVS, FQNEAQ. This CDR3 has 14 amino acids. The full variable domain, rest sourced from reference TRBV7-8 and TRBJ2-2, is GAGVSQSPRYKVAKRGQDVALRCDPISGHVSLFWYQQALGQGPEFLTYFQNEAQLDKSGLPSDRFFAERPEGSVSTLKIQRTQQEDSAVYLCASSSTRNTGELFFGEGSRLTVL.

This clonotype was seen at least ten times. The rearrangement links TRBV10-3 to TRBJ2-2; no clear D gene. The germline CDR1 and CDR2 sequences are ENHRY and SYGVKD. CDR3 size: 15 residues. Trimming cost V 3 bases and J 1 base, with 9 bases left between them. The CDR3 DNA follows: TGTGCCATCAGTGATACCCCAGGGAACACCGGGGAGCTGTTTTTT. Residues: CAISDTPGNTGELFF.

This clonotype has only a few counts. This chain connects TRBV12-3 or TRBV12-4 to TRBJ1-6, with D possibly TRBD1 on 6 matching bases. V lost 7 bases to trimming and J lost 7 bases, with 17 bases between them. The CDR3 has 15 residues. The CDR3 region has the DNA TGTGCCAGCACGTTGGCCCACAGGGACAATTCACCCCTCCACTTT. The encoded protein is CASTLAHRDNSPLHF.

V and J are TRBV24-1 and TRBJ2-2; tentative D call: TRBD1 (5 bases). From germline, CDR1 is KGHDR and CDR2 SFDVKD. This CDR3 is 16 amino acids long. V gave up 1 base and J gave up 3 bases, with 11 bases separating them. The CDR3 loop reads CATSDFRVSDTGELFF. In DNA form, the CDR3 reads TGTGCCACCAGTGATTTCAGGGTATCGGACACCGGGGAGCTGTTTTTT.

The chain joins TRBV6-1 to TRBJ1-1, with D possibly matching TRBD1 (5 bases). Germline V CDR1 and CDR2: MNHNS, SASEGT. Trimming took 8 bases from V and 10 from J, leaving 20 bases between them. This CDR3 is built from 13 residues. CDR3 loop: CASAETALVRAFF. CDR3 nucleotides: TGTGCCAGCGCCGAGACAGCTCTGGTCCGAGCTTTCTTT.

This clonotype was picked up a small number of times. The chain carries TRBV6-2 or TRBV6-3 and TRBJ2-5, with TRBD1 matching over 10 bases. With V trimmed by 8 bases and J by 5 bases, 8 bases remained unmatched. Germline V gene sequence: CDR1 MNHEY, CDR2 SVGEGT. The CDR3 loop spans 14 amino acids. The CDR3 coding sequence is TGTGCCAGCGACGACAGGGGGCAGGGGGAGACCCAGTACTTC. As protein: CASDDRGQGETQYF.

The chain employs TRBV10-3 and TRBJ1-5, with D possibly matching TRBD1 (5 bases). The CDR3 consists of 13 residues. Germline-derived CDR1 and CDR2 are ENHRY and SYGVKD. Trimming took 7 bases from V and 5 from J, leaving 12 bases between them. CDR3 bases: TGTGCCATCAACGCAGGGTCCCATCAGCCCCAGCATTTT. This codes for CAINAGSHQPQHF.